This passage covers 32 T cell receptor beta chains from one sample sequenced in a study of blood T cell repertoires in COVID-19. The repertoire was sequenced with immunoSEQ multiplex PCR; TCRdb's copy has only in-frame clones and lacks some. The data hold 150,000 to 200,000 clones, with about 90% observed a single time. The sequenced sample consisted of PBMCs or T cells enriched from blood (not recorded which). These receptors originate from a woman between 25 and 40 years old who had recovered from COVID-19.

This rearrangement joins TRBV7-9 to TRBJ1-1, with TRBD1 as a possible D gene (6 bases). The V gene's germline CDR1 is SEHNR and CDR2 FQNEAQ (reference sequence). This CDR3 has 12 amino acids. V lost 5 bases and J 6 bases, leaving 10 bases between the germline ends. The CDR3, as DNA: TGTGCCAGCAGCGAGGGGGGGCCTGAAGCTTTCTTT. It codes for CASSEGGPEAFF. The full variable domain, with the rest looked up from reference TRBV7-9 and TRBJ1-1, is DTGVSQNPRHKITKRGQNVTFRCDPISEHNRLYWYRQTLGQGPEFLTYFQNEAQLEKSRLLSDRFSAERPKGSFSTLEIQRTEQGDSAMYLCASSEGGPEAFFGQGTRLTVV.

The chain uses TRBV6-5 and TRBJ2-1; no reliable D call. CDR1 is MNHEY and CDR2 is SVGAGI in the germline V gene. The CDR3 is 15 residues long. V shed 6 bases and J shed 2 bases, with 14 bases lying between them. The DNA of the CDR3 is TGTGCCAGCAGCCTTTTCGTCCCCCCCTACAATGAGCAGTTCTTC. Protein: CASSLFVPPYNEQFF.

The gene calls are TRBV5-1 and TRBJ2-7, with TRBD2 as a possible D gene (6 bases). The CDR3 is made up of 12 amino acids. Trimming left V 0 bases short and J 5 bases short, with 6 bases between. Germline V gene sequence: CDR1 SGHRS, CDR2 YFSETQ. This chain's CDR3 is CASSLGGDEQYF. DNA of the CDR3: TGCGCCAGCAGCTTGGGCGGGGACGAGCAGTACTTC.

This chain links TRBV11-3 with TRBJ2-2; 9 bases map to TRBD2. J was trimmed by 5 bases and V by 3 bases; bases with no gene match: 13. In germline, CDR1 is SGHNT, CDR2 YENEEA. The CDR3 sequence is 18 residues long. The CDR3 DNA is TGTGCCAGCAGCTTCGGAGTGACTAGCGGACCTTGGACCGGGGAGCTGTTTTTT. It codes for CASSFGVTSGPWTGELFF. Full variable domain (remainder filled in from reference TRBV11-3 and TRBJ2-2): EAGVVQSPRYKIIEKKQPVAFWCNPISGHNTLYWYLQNLGQGPELLIRYENEEAVDDSQLPKDRFSAERLKGVDSTLKIQPAELGDSAVYLCASSFGVTSGPWTGELFFGEGSRLTVL.

This rearrangement joins TRBV3-1 (or the pseudogene TRBV3-2) to TRBJ2-5; D is unresolved. This CDR3 has 14 residues. Deletions cut 4 bases from V and 3 bases from J, with 12 bases between. Per germline, CDR1 LGHDT and CDR2 YNNKEL (reference sequence). The CDR3: CASSPLPGKETQYF. CDR3 coding DNA: TGTGCCAGCAGCCCGCTGCCTGGCAAAGAGACCCAGTACTTC.

The chain carries TRBV5-1 and TRBJ2-5; 12 nucleotides agree with TRBD2. Looked up from germline, CDR1 is SGHRS and CDR2 is YFSETQ. This CDR3 is built from 15 residues. V was clipped by 3 bases and J by 5 bases; unmatched bases: 5. CDR3 bases: TGCGCCAGCAGCTCTAGCGGGGGGGCCGGGGAGACCCAGTACTTC. Its protein is CASSSSGGAGETQYF.

The rearrangement uses TRBV7-2 and TRBJ2-7, with D possibly matching TRBD2 (6 bases). This CDR3 is 14 amino acids long. Germline CDR1 reads SGHTA; CDR2 reads FQGNSA. V was cut by 6 bases and J by 6 bases, with 18 bases left in between. The CDR3 here is CASRDLSAGSEQYF. CDR3 DNA sequence: TGTGCCAGCAGGGATCTTAGTGCGGGGTCCGAGCAGTACTTC.

The V gene is TRBV18, the J gene TRBJ1-6; no definite D call. Germline assignment: CDR1 KGHSH and CDR2 LQKENI. The CDR3 sequence is 16 residues long. V was clipped by 2 bases and J by 0 bases, with 8 bases between them. The CDR3 sequence is CASSPLPDSYNSPLHF. In DNA, the CDR3 is TGTGCCAGCTCACCATTGCCAGACTCCTATAATTCACCCCTCCACTTT. The complete variable domain, with remaining parts taken from reference TRBV18 and TRBJ1-6, reads NAGVMQNPRHLVRRRGQEARLRCSPMKGHSHVYWYRQLPEEGLKFMVYLQKENIIDESGMPKERFSAEFPKEGPSILRIQQVVRGDSAAYFCASSPLPDSYNSPLHFGNGTRLTVT.

The chain joins TRBV28 to TRBJ2-2, with D possibly matching TRBD1 (6 bases). CDR1 and CDR2 from the germline V gene are MDHEN and SYDVKM. Trimming removed 6 bases from V and 5 bases from J, with 16 bases in between. The CDR3 covers 15 residues. CDR3 in DNA: TGTGCCAGCAGAGCCACTACAGGGATAACCGGGGAGCTGTTTTTT. It encodes CASRATTGITGELFF. The whole variable domain, remainder taken from reference TRBV28 and TRBJ2-2, is DVKVTQSSRYLVKRTGEKVFLECVQDMDHENMFWYRQDPGLGLRLIYFSYDVKMKEKGDIPEGYSVSREKKERFSLILESASTNQTSMYLCASRATTGITGELFFGEGSRLTVL.

This clone has a single count. The CDR3 DNA sequence: TGCAGCGCAAGTAGCGGGCTTAGGGAGACCCAGTACTTC. Its translation is CSASSGLRETQYF. This chain uses TRBV29-1 with TRBJ2-5; 7 nucleotides agree with TRBD2. CDR1 and CDR2 (germline): SQVTM, ANQGSEA. The V segment lost 7 bases and the J segment 5 bases; nucleotides outside the gene matches: 10. The CDR3 loop spans 13 amino acids.

Only a few counts were recorded for this clone. Its ends do not fully match the called genes, so a read error is possible. V gene TRBV7-7 combines with J gene TRBJ2-2; weak D call: TRBD2 (6 bases). CDR1 and CDR2 from the germline V gene are SSHAT and FNYEAQ (reference sequence). The CDR3 runs 14 residues. The CDR3 loop is CASSLGLASGELFF. For the CDR3, the DNA is TGTGCTAGCAGCTTAGGTCTAGCGTCCGGGGAGCTGTTTTTT.

The V gene is TRBV7-3, the J gene TRBJ1-1, with no clear D. V shed 2 bases and J shed 2 bases, with 6 bases lying between them. The CDR3 covers 13 residues. Germline assignment: CDR1 SGHTA and CDR2 FQGTGA. In nucleotides, the CDR3 is TGTGCCAGCAGCTTAGGTAGAAACACTGAAGCTTTCTTT. Amino acids: CASSLGRNTEAFF.

The V and J genes are TRBV30 and TRBJ2-1; TRBD1 agrees at 12 bases. V was clipped by 2 bases and J by 4 bases; unmatched bases: 9. The CDR3 runs to 17 residues. The germline V gene has CDR1 GTSNPN and CDR2 SVGIG (reference sequence). The CDR3 nucleotides are TGTGCCTGGAGTATCGCCGGGACAGGGGGCGAGTACAATGAGCAGTTCTTC. Residues: CAWSIAGTGGEYNEQFF.

The chain combines TRBV3-1 (or the pseudogene TRBV3-2) with TRBJ1-2, with D hard to call. Trimming took 4 bases from V and 7 from J, leaving 13 bases between them. Germline V gives CDR1 LGHDT, CDR2 YNNKEL (reference sequence). This CDR3 is 13 amino acids long. CDR3 loop: CASSPVTSGGYTF. The CDR3 nucleotides read TGTGCCAGCAGCCCCGTGACTTCGGGTGGCTACACCTTC.

This chain connects TRBV27 to TRBJ1-6, with 11 positions matching TRBD1. Germline CDR1 and CDR2: MNHEY and SMNVEV (reference sequence). J was trimmed by 7 bases and V by 5 bases; bases with no gene match: 4. This CDR3 region has 15 residues. DNA for the CDR3: TGTGCCAGCAGTCGGGGACAGGGGGTAAATTCACCCCTCCACTTT. It is translated as CASSRGQGVNSPLHF.

The chain combines TRBV9 with TRBJ1-4; TRBD1 aligns across 8 bases. The J segment lost 10 bases and the V segment lost 0 bases, leaving 5 bases of the junction unmatched. This CDR3 comprises 14 residues. CDR1 is SGDLS and CDR2 is YYNGEE in the germline V gene. The CDR3 protein is CASSVDRGRGKLFF. The DNA of the CDR3 is TGTGCCAGCAGCGTAGACAGGGGGAGGGGAAAACTGTTTTTT.

The count of this clone is one. V and J are TRBV11-3 and TRBJ2-7, with a tentative D call TRBD2 (6 bases). CDR1 and CDR2 from the germline V gene are SGHNT and YENEEA. V lost 5 bases and J 4 bases, leaving 18 bases between the germline ends. The CDR3 is 15 residues long. The CDR3 bases are TGTGCCAGCAGCGGGGGGACTTCCTTGGGTTACGAGCAGTACTTC. Translating gives CASSGGTSLGYEQYF.

This sequence joins TRBV7-8 and TRBJ2-3; maybe TRBD2 (5 bases). The V gene's germline CDR1 is SGHVS and CDR2 FQNEAQ. This CDR3 contains 15 residues. V shed 4 bases and J shed 0 bases, with 11 bases lying between them. The CDR3 loop reads CASSSTRPSTDTQYF. In DNA form, the CDR3 reads TGTGCCAGCAGCTCAACTAGGCCTAGCACAGATACGCAGTATTTT.

The chain has TRBV28 and TRBJ1-2, with 7 bases fitting TRBD1. Germline V gives CDR1 MDHEN, CDR2 SYDVKM. V lost 9 bases, J lost 4 bases, and 14 bases stayed unmatched. This CDR3 has 15 residues. This chain's CDR3 is CASGEEQGRPYGYTF. CDR3 DNA sequence: TGTGCCAGTGGGGAAGAACAGGGGCGACCCTATGGCTACACCTTC.

The chain links TRBV4-1 to TRBJ2-7; D unclear. In germline, CDR1 is MGHRA, CDR2 YSYEKL. This CDR3 comprises 14 residues. The V end lost 3 bases, the J end lost 3 bases, and 12 bases lay between the germline ends. CDR3 DNA: TGCGCCAGCAGCCACGCGAGGCCCGTCTACGAGCAGTACTTC. As protein: CASSHARPVYEQYF.

The chain is built from TRBV6-2 or TRBV6-3 and TRBJ2-2; the D gene is possibly TRBD2 (8 bases). CDR1 and CDR2 (germline): MNHEY, SVGEGT. Trimming took 5 bases from V and 6 from J, leaving 16 bases between them. This CDR3 comprises 15 residues. CDR3 bases: TGTGCCAGCAGTCCCGGGAGGGGGCGGGCCGGGGAGCTGTTTTTT. Amino acid sequence: CASSPGRGRAGELFF.

This clone was seen more than once but under ten times. The rearrangement joins TRBV9 to TRBJ1-1; D gene uncertain. Germline CDR1 and CDR2: SGDLS and YYNGEE. Trimming pared 4 bases from V and 4 bases from J, leaving 11 bases between. The CDR3 length is 13 residues. The CDR3 nucleotides read TGTGCCAGCAGCTACGGGGTTGGCACTGAAGCTTTCTTT. It translates to CASSYGVGTEAFF.

V and J are TRBV19 and TRBJ1-3; 9 nucleotides align to TRBD1. The CDR3 extends over 17 amino acids. Trimming at V came to 6 bases and at J to 0 bases, leaving 9 bases not matched to a gene. CDR1 is LNHDA and CDR2 is SQIVND in the germline V gene (reference sequence). In DNA, the CDR3 is TGTGCCAGTAGGAAACCGGGACAGGGTTTCTCTGGAAACACCATATATTTT. The encoded protein is CASRKPGQGFSGNTIYF.

This rearrangement joins TRBV27 to TRBJ1-4; TRBD1 matches at 9 bases. Germline CDR1 and CDR2: MNHEY and SMNVEV (reference sequence). V was pared by 4 bases and J by 8 bases, with 11 bases of the junction left unmatched. This CDR3 is built from 16 residues. CDR3 region: CASSSPRTGVREKLFF. CDR3 DNA sequence: TGTGCCAGCAGTTCACCCCGGACAGGGGTCCGCGAAAAACTGTTTTTT.

The chain couples TRBV5-1 to TRBJ2-3; D is uncertain. The V gene lost 2 bases and the J gene lost 2 bases, with 6 bases spanning the gap. CDR3 length: 13 residues. Germline V gives CDR1 SGHRS, CDR2 YFSETQ. CDR3 sequence: CASSLSFTDTQYF. In DNA, the CDR3 is TGCGCCAGCAGCTTATCCTTCACAGATACGCAGTATTTT.

The chain couples TRBV4-1 to TRBJ1-6; TRBD1 is a possible D gene (6 bases). The CDR3 has 14 residues. V was trimmed by 0 bases and J by 13 bases, leaving 13 bases between them. Germline lookup yields CDR1 MGHRA and CDR2 YSYEKL. The DNA of the CDR3 is TGCGCCAGCAGCCAAGAGGCAGGGGAGCAGCCCCTCCACTTT. It specifies CASSQEAGEQPLHF.

CDR3 in amino acids: CASSPETSGGANEQFF. The CDR3 coding sequence is TGTGCCAGCAGTCCGGAAACTAGCGGGGGGGCGAATGAGCAGTTCTTC. The rearrangement joins TRBV27 to TRBJ2-1; 13 positions agree with TRBD2. Germline V gene lookup returns CDR1 MNHEY and CDR2 SMNVEV (reference sequence). The CDR3 has 16 residues. The V segment lost 5 bases and the J segment 7 bases; nucleotides outside the gene matches: 8.

V is TRBV4-1 and J is TRBJ2-3; TRBD2 matches at 13 bases. V trimming: 3 bases; J trimming: 6 bases; junction bases outside the gene matches: 12. The CDR3 is 18 residues long. The germline gives CDR1 MGHRA, CDR2 YSYEKL. The CDR3 is CASSQRTQGLAGMDTQYF. Written as DNA, the CDR3 is TGCGCCAGCAGCCAGAGGACACAGGGACTAGCGGGAATGGATACGCAGTATTTT.

There are a few counts of this clone. The chain combines TRBV2 with TRBJ2-5; D call uncertain. Germline assignment: CDR1 SNHLY and CDR2 FYNNEI. The CDR3 has 15 amino acids. Trimming took 4 bases from V and 1 from J, leaving 13 bases between them. CDR3 residues: CASSAQTSTQETQYF. The CDR3 region has the DNA TGTGCCAGCAGTGCCCAGACAAGCACCCAAGAGACCCAGTACTTC.

V gene TRBV5-1 combines with J gene TRBJ1-6; TRBD1 agrees at 10 bases. Germline values: CDR1 SGHRS, CDR2 YFSETQ. Trimming removed 4 bases from V and 0 bases from J; junction bases left unmatched: 10. The CDR3 is made up of 19 amino acids. The CDR3 region is CASSPGGTGAHSYNSPLHF. Here the CDR3 DNA reads TGCGCCAGCAGCCCGGGGGGGACAGGGGCCCACTCCTATAATTCACCCCTCCACTTT.

V gene TRBV11-1 combines with J gene TRBJ1-1; TRBD1 aligns across 8 bases. The V and J ends lost 5 bases and 5 bases, in that order; junction bases with no gene match: 13. The CDR3 is 16 residues long. CDR1 and CDR2 from the germline V gene are SGHAT and FQDESV (reference sequence). CDR3 region: CASSRRQGKDGTEAFF. The CDR3 DNA sequence: TGTGCCAGCAGCAGGAGACAGGGGAAGGATGGGACTGAAGCTTTCTTT.

The V gene is TRBV30, the J gene TRBJ2-2, with D possibly TRBD1 on 5 matching bases. V was clipped by 2 bases and J by 5 bases, with 15 bases between them. Germline assignment: CDR1 GTSNPN and CDR2 SVGIG (reference sequence). This CDR3 has 15 residues. The CDR3 DNA reads TGTGCCTGGAGTCCGATGGGGCGCCGAACCGGGGAGCTGTTTTTT. Protein: CAWSPMGRRTGELFF.